The T cell receptor beta chain described here comes from a study of T cell responses to AZD1222 COVID-19 vaccine. Overall study findings and caveats: With two AZD1222 doses given, Spike-specific TCR breadth and depth both rose.

Notes on this clone: Antigen specificity is unknown.

Using immunoSEQ multiplex PCR, the repertoire was profiled, and TCRdb retains in-frame clones only, with some absent. The sample has 80,000 to 100,000 clones, over 85% seen once. The ends were cut back, 2 bases at V and 0 bases at J, with 4 bases in the middle. This CDR3 comprises 13 residues. Germline assignment: CDR1 MNHNS and CDR2 SASEGT. This sequence originates from an adult in good health. The starting material was peripheral blood, obtained on day 0 of AZD1222 vaccination. The chain combines TRBV6-1 with TRBJ1-1; D remains unclear. DNA of the CDR3: TGTGCCAGCAGTGAAAGAGTGAACACTGAAGCTTTCTTT. As protein: CASSERVNTEAFF.